Presented here are 25 T cell receptor beta chains from one specimen sequenced in a study of CD8 T cells in ankylosing spondylitis. These TCRs are of unknown antigen specificity. Study results and caveats: Seemingly distinctive of ankylosing spondylitis blood was a TCR beta motif formed by eight highly homologous variants.

A single record per CDR3 protein comes from TCRdb applying MiXCR to the 5' RACE reads. Counted here are about 220,000 distinct CDR3 sequences, about 18% occurring once; the ten biggest clones make up roughly 46%. Material: blood, either unsorted or a sorted T cell fraction (not recorded which). The receptors were gathered from a male donor with ankylosing spondylitis.

The V call is TRBV29-1, the J call TRBJ1-1, with D maybe TRBD1 (5 bases). Germline assignment: CDR1 SQVTM and CDR2 ANQGSEA. This CDR3 comprises 14 residues. The V end lost 5 bases, the J end lost 4 bases, and 17 bases lay between the germline ends. Here the CDR3 reads CSVIVAGKSTEAFF. The CDR3 DNA is TGCAGCGTTATAGTGGCAGGGAAGAGCACTGAAGCTTTCTTT.

This sequence joins TRBV5-6 and TRBJ2-3; tentative D call: TRBD2 (6 bases). This CDR3 has 13 amino acids. Trimming pared 5 bases from V and 5 bases from J, leaving 12 bases between. The germline gives CDR1 SGHDT, CDR2 YYEEEE. CDR3 loop: CASRRGSRDTQYF. The CDR3 DNA is TGTGCCAGCAGGCGGGGCTCGAGAGATACGCAGTATTTT. Drawing the rest from reference TRBV5-6 and TRBJ2-3, the complete variable domain is DAGVTQSPTHLIKTRGQQVTLRCSPKSGHDTVSWYQQALGQGPQFIFQYYEEEERQRGNFPDRFSGHQFPNYSSELNVNALLLGDSALYLCASRRGSRDTQYFGPGTRLTVL.

This clonotype was counted ten times or more. V and J are TRBV12-3 or TRBV12-4 and TRBJ2-5; 11 bases fit TRBD2. J gave up 2 bases and V 4 bases, and 0 bases lay outside the gene matches. The CDR3 is 14 residues long. CDR3 loop: CASSSSGGQETQYF. For the CDR3, the DNA is TGTGCCAGCAGTTCTAGCGGGGGGCAAGAGACCCAGTACTTC.

The V call is TRBV19, the J call TRBJ2-1, with 13 bases lining up with TRBD2. Germline V lookup: CDR1 LNHDA, CDR2 SQIVND (reference sequence). J was trimmed by 9 bases and V by 11 bases; bases with no gene match: 4. There are 12 residues in the CDR3. The CDR3 sequence: CAAGTSGIEQFF. Here the CDR3 DNA reads TGTGCCGCCGGGACTAGCGGGATTGAGCAGTTCTTC.

The V call is TRBV12-3 or TRBV12-4, the J call TRBJ1-4, with unresolved D. The CDR3 spans 16 residues. V lost 1 base and J lost 0, with 9 bases in between. The CDR3 spells CASSLEESTTNEKLFF. The DNA of the CDR3 is TGTGCCAGCAGTTTAGAGGAATCGACAACTAATGAAAAACTGTTTTTT.

This clonotype has a handful of counts. The gene calls are TRBV6-2 or TRBV6-3 and TRBJ2-7; D remains unclear. V shed 2 bases and J shed 0 bases, with 8 bases lying between them. The CDR3 loop spans 14 amino acids. Germline assignment: CDR1 MNHEY and CDR2 SVGEGT. CDR3 bases: TGTGCCAGCAGTTACGGGCATAGCTCCTACGAGCAGTACTTC. This gives the protein CASSYGHSSYEQYF.

A few counts support this clonotype. The V call is TRBV6-5, the J call TRBJ2-7; D ambiguous. The CDR3 consists of 13 residues. V was trimmed by 0 bases and J by 0 bases, leaving 3 bases between them. From germline, CDR1 is MNHEY and CDR2 SVGAGI. CDR3 loop: CASSYSTSYEQYF. CDR3 nucleotide sequence: TGTGCCAGCAGTTACTCGACCTCCTACGAGCAGTACTTC.

This chain links TRBV28 with TRBJ2-1, with D unclear. The V and J ends lost 5 bases and 4 bases respectively, with 6 bases between them. This CDR3 is 12 amino acids long. The germline V gene has CDR1 MDHEN and CDR2 SYDVKM. In DNA form, the CDR3 reads TGTGCCAGCAGTCCCCTATACAATGAGCAGTTCTTC. Amino acid sequence: CASSPLYNEQFF. The full variable domain, rest sourced from reference TRBV28 and TRBJ2-1, is DVKVTQSSRYLVKRTGEKVFLECVQDMDHENMFWYRQDPGLGLRLIYFSYDVKMKEKGDIPEGYSVSREKKERFSLILESASTNQTSMYLCASSPLYNEQFFGPGTRLTVL.

This clonotype was seen only a few times. The chain links TRBV4-1 to TRBJ1-2, with TRBD1 identical over 7 bases. CDR3 length: 15 amino acids. CDR1 is MGHRA, CDR2 YSYEKL, per germline. V trimming: 3 bases; J trimming: 4 bases; junction bases outside the gene matches: 8. The CDR3 sequence is CASSHTRRDSYGYTF. The CDR3 DNA sequence: TGCGCCAGCAGCCATACTAGGCGGGACAGCTATGGCTACACCTTC.

The V gene is TRBV7-9, the J gene TRBJ2-1; D is unclear. The germline V gene has CDR1 SEHNR and CDR2 FQNEAQ (reference sequence). V shed 3 bases and J shed 10 bases, with 13 bases lying between them. CDR3 length: 13 amino acids. CDR3 bases: TGTGCCAGCAGCTTCGAGGAAGCGATGGAGCAGTTCTTC. Encoded protein: CASSFEEAMEQFF.

J is TRBJ1-2 and V is TRBV2; D remains unclear. Deletions cut 4 bases from V and 4 bases from J, with 10 bases between. This CDR3 has 13 residues. Germline V gives CDR1 SNHLY, CDR2 FYNNEI. DNA for the CDR3: TGTGCCAGCAGTGCTGGGTCTGGCTATGGCTACACCTTC. Residues: CASSAGSGYGYTF.

There are a few counts of this clonotype. V usage is TRBV10-3 and J usage is TRBJ2-3, with 8 bases identical to TRBD2. The CDR3 has 14 amino acids. V dropped 2 bases and J dropped 6; count of bases not matched to a gene: 4. Germline V gene lookup returns CDR1 ENHRY and CDR2 SYGVKD. In nucleotides, the CDR3 is TGTGCCATCAGTGAGCGAGCGGGGGTGGATACGCAGTATTTT. Translation gives CAISERAGVDTQYF.

This clonotype was detected ten times or more. The CDR3 region has the DNA TGTGCCAGCAGTTTACAAGTTGCAGATACGCAGTATTTT. Encoded protein: CASSLQVADTQYF. This chain joins TRBV12-3 or TRBV12-4 and TRBJ2-3; D is unclear. This CDR3 has 13 amino acids. The germline V and J ends were trimmed by 2 bases and 4 bases, with 7 bases remaining between them.

This chain joins TRBV29-1 and TRBJ2-3; the match to TRBD2 covers 7 bases. V was pared by 0 bases and J by 0 bases, with 12 bases of the junction left unmatched. CDR1 SQVTM and CDR2 ANQGSEA come from the germline V gene. The CDR3 length is 18 residues. CDR3 region: CSVEDGEGLAVSTDTQYF. The CDR3 coding sequence is TGCAGCGTTGAAGATGGGGAAGGGCTAGCGGTGAGCACAGATACGCAGTATTTT.

The chain employs TRBV6-2 or TRBV6-3 and TRBJ2-5, with D perhaps matching TRBD1 (6 bases). This CDR3 spans 13 amino acids. Looked up from germline, CDR1 is MNHEY and CDR2 is SVGEGT. Deletions cut 6 bases from V and 1 base from J, with 9 bases between. DNA of the CDR3: TGTGCCAGCAGGACGGACAGCCAAGAGACCCAGTACTTC. Its protein is CASRTDSQETQYF.

There are many counts of this clonotype. J is TRBJ2-5 and V is TRBV24-1; the match to TRBD2 covers 10 bases. The germline V gene encodes CDR1 KGHDR and CDR2 SFDVKD. V trimming: 3 bases; J trimming: 5 bases; junction bases outside the gene matches: 5. This CDR3 region has 15 residues. This CDR3 is CATSDPPTSGETQYF. CDR3 bases: TGTGCCACCAGTGATCCTCCGACTAGCGGGGAGACCCAGTACTTC.

This clonotype showed up just a few times. The V and J genes are TRBV4-1 and TRBJ1-2, with D possibly being TRBD1 (5 bases). V was cut by 0 bases and J by 3 bases, with 17 bases left in between. This CDR3 region has 17 residues. Germline lookup yields CDR1 MGHRA and CDR2 YSYEKL. CDR3 in DNA: TGCGCCAGCAGCCAAGAATCCCCTGCAGGGCGATACTATGGCTACACCTTC. Its translation: CASSQESPAGRYYGYTF.

Only one count was recorded for this clonotype. This rearrangement joins TRBV7-9 to TRBJ1-2, with 8 bases identical to TRBD1. Trimming at V came to 6 bases and at J to 7 bases, leaving 16 bases not matched to a gene. Germline V lookup: CDR1 SEHNR, CDR2 FQNEAQ (reference sequence). The CDR3 has 16 amino acids. The CDR3 protein is CASSGPTGTGIGGYTF. The DNA for the CDR3 is TGTGCCAGCAGTGGCCCTACCGGGACAGGAATCGGTGGCTACACCTTC.

This clonotype was picked up many times. V usage is TRBV27 and J usage is TRBJ2-7; 10 nucleotides agree with TRBD2. CDR3 length equals 14 residues. With 4 bases clipped from V and 4 bases from J, the junction kept 4 bases outside the gene matches. The V gene's germline CDR1 is MNHEY and CDR2 SMNVEV (reference sequence). The CDR3 DNA reads TGTGCCAGCAGTTCCGGGACTAGCGTGTACGAGCAGTACTTC. Protein sequence: CASSSGTSVYEQYF.

This clonotype occurred many times. The chain is built from TRBV15 and TRBJ2-1; D may be TRBD2 (6 bases). Germline CDR1 LNHNV, CDR2 YYDKDF (reference sequence). There are 17 residues in the CDR3. V was clipped by 0 bases and J by 8 bases, with 20 bases between them. CDR3 amino acids: CATSRDWSRSASDEQFF. The CDR3, as DNA: TGTGCCACCAGCAGAGATTGGTCCCGGTCCGCTAGCGATGAGCAGTTCTTC. The variable domain in full, with the rest retrieved from reference TRBV15 and TRBJ2-1, is DAMVIQNPRYQVTQFGKPVTLSCSQTLNHNVMYWYQQKSSQAPKLLFHYYDKDFNNEADTPDNFQSRRPNTSFCFLDIRSPGLGDTAMYLCATSRDWSRSASDEQFFGPGTRLTVL.

Only a few counts were recorded for this clonotype. J is TRBJ1-1 and V is TRBV4-1, with unresolved D. V shed 0 bases and J shed 0 bases, with 8 bases lying between them. The CDR3 spans 15 residues. Germline CDR1 reads MGHRA; CDR2 reads YSYEKL. The CDR3 sequence: CASSQDDGVNTEAFF. The CDR3 DNA reads as TGCGCCAGCAGCCAAGACGACGGAGTGAACACTGAAGCTTTCTTT.

This clonotype appeared a few times. The chain uses TRBV20-1 and TRBJ2-7; D may be TRBD2 (6 bases). The length of the CDR3 is 15 residues. CDR1 is DFQATT and CDR2 is SNEGSKA in the germline V gene (reference sequence). Trimming took 0 bases from V and 6 from J, leaving 18 bases between them. The CDR3, as DNA: TGCAGTGCTAGAGATGGGTCCGGGACTGCGCTCGAGCAGTACTTC. This gives the protein CSARDGSGTALEQYF.

The count of this clonotype is one. The chain employs TRBV28 and TRBJ2-7; 9 bases line up with TRBD2. The germline V gene has CDR1 MDHEN and CDR2 SYDVKM. The junction had 14 bases not matched to a gene; V was cut back by 2 bases and J by 6 bases. The CDR3 totals 17 residues. CDR3 bases: TGTGCCAGCAGTTTAGGAGAGGCGGGAGGGCCGGGGATCGAGCAGTACTTC. This codes for CASSLGEAGGPGIEQYF.

The table lists this clonotype with many counts. The rearrangement joins TRBV15 to TRBJ2-1; the D is unclear. The V and J ends lost 0 bases and 0 bases respectively, with 9 bases between them. The CDR3 runs 16 residues. Per germline, CDR1 LNHNV and CDR2 YYDKDF (reference sequence). The CDR3 sequence: CATSREIWGSYNEQFF. In DNA form, the CDR3 reads TGTGCCACCAGCAGAGAGATTTGGGGCTCCTACAATGAGCAGTTCTTC.

The V and J genes are TRBV7-9 and TRBJ2-7; 9 bases fit TRBD1. Looked up from germline, CDR1 is SEHNR and CDR2 is FQNEAQ (reference sequence). CDR3 length equals 15 residues. J gave up 3 bases and V 7 bases, and 10 bases lay outside the gene matches. CDR3 bases: TGTGCCAGCACCGAGTCGGACAGGGGTTTCTACGAGCAGTACTTC. Protein: CASTESDRGFYEQYF. Full variable domain (rest looked up from reference TRBV7-9 and TRBJ2-7): DTGVSQNPRHKITKRGQNVTFRCDPISEHNRLYWYRQTLGQGPEFLTYFQNEAQLEKSRLLSDRFSAERPKGSFSTLEIQRTEQGDSAMYLCASTESDRGFYEQYFGPGTRLTVT.